The rows below give T cell receptor beta chains drawn from one sample of a study of T cell changes during pregnancy in multiple sclerosis. The assay was immunoSEQ multiplex PCR, and TCRdb's table has in-frame clones only and misses some. This sample has around 51,000 clones, with roughly 93% found just once. Sequenced material: peripheral blood, taken in the second trimester of pregnancy. These receptors all stem from a female donor with multiple sclerosis, enrolled in a pregnancy study. Each CDR3 is given with its conserved first and last residue. D genes are given only for firm matches. A clone size is listed for some rows: how often the clone was seen (once, few, many), or a class if it is expanded.

D gene,V gene,clone size,J gene,CDR3 protein,CDR3 DNA
TRBD1,TRBV19,NA,TRBJ1-2,CASRRQGVYGYTF,TGTGCCAGTAGAAGACAGGGGGTCTATGGCTACACCTTC
NA,TRBV7-3,NA,TRBJ2-1,CASRLTGGNEQFF,TGTGCCAGCAGACTGACAGGTGGGAATGAGCAGTTCTTC
NA,TRBV6-5,NA,TRBJ2-7,CASSYTQGRGEQYF,TGTGCCAGCAGTTACACCCAGGGGAGAGGCGAGCAGTACTTC
NA,TRBV19,NA,TRBJ1-5,CASSPRARQGINQPQHF,TGTGCCAGTAGTCCGAGGGCCAGGCAGGGGATCAATCAGCCCCAGCATTTT
TRBD2,TRBV7-2,once,TRBJ2-7,CASSFYPEWGGSSYEQYF,TGTGCCAGCAGCTTTTACCCCGAGTGGGGCGGGAGTTCCTACGAGCAGTACTTC
NA,TRBV27,NA,TRBJ1-2,CASSLNGKVGYTF,TGTGCCAGCAGTTTAAACGGTAAAGTAGGCTACACCTTC
TRBD2,TRBV27,NA,TRBJ2-5,CTAGVNWETQYF,TGTACGGCGGGAGTGAACTGGGAGACCCAGTACTTC
NA,TRBV2,NA,TRBJ2-4,CASLEGRIAKNIQYF,TGTGCCAGCCTGGAGGGGCGAATAGCCAAAAACATTCAGTACTTC
NA,TRBV7-9,few,TRBJ1-1,CASSFVEAEAFF,TGTGCCAGCAGCTTCGTGGAGGCTGAAGCTTTCTTT
TRBD1,TRBV27,NA,TRBJ2-7,CASSPSTGGGQYF,TGTGCCAGCAGCCCTTCCACAGGGGGCGGGCAGTACTTC
TRBD2,TRBV7-2,NA,TRBJ2-4,CASSLAFLAASRNIQYF,TGTGCCAGCAGCTTAGCGTTTCTAGCGGCCTCTAGAAACATTCAGTACTTC
NA,TRBV5-1,NA,TRBJ1-1,CASSPQTAVNTEAFF,TGCGCCAGCAGCCCTCAGACAGCAGTGAACACTGAAGCTTTCTTT
NA,TRBV5-4,NA,TRBJ1-2,CASSLDSYGYTF,TGTGCCAGCAGCCTGGACAGCTATGGCTACACCTTC
NA,TRBV13,NA,TRBJ2-1,CASSLETLGGGGNNEQFF,TGTGCCAGCAGCTTAGAAACCCTAGGTGGCGGAGGAAACAATGAGCAGTTCTTC
NA,TRBV7-9,NA,TRBJ2-7,CASSLSPNYEQYF,TGTGCCAGCAGCCTATCCCCCAATTACGAGCAGTACTTC
TRBD1,TRBV9,NA,TRBJ2-1,CASSVVGQVGSYNEQFF,TGTGCCAGCAGCGTAGTGGGACAGGTAGGGTCCTACAATGAGCAGTTCTTC
TRBD1,TRBV28,NA,TRBJ2-5,CASRPGQGAWETQYF,TGTGCCAGCAGACCCGGACAGGGGGCTTGGGAGACCCAGTACTTC
NA,TRBV18,NA,TRBJ1-1,CASSGEGANTEAFF,TGTGCCAGCTCGGGGGAGGGTGCGAACACTGAAGCTTTCTTT
NA,TRBV30,NA,TRBJ2-7,CAWSRGNKHEQYF,TGTGCCTGGAGTCGCGGCAATAAGCACGAGCAGTACTTC
TRBD1,TRBV18,NA,TRBJ1-1,CASSLKTGTANTEAFF,TGTGCCAGCTCACTAAAAACCGGGACAGCGAACACTGAAGCTTTCTTT
TRBD2,TRBV5-6,NA,TRBJ2-7,CASSLRASGAAYEQYF,TGTGCCAGCAGCTTGAGGGCTAGCGGTGCGGCATACGAGCAGTACTTC
NA,TRBV11-3,NA,TRBJ1-1,CASSLEDSFGTEAFF,TGTGCCAGCAGCTTAGAGGACAGTTTCGGCACTGAAGCTTTCTTT
NA,TRBV18,NA,TRBJ1-5,CASSPAGGPQHF,TGTGCCAGCTCACCTGCGGGAGGACCCCAGCATTTT
TRBD2,TRBV30,NA,TRBJ2-1,CAWIGLAGGGEQFF,TGTGCCTGGATCGGGCTAGCGGGAGGCGGAGAGCAGTTCTTC
NA,TRBV7-2,NA,TRBJ2-5,CASSSGPETQYF,TGTGCCAGCAGCTCGGGTCCAGAGACCCAGTACTTC
NA,TRBV9,NA,TRBJ2-1,CASSGGAYNEQFF,TGTGCCAGCAGCGGGGGGGCCTACAATGAGCAGTTCTTC
NA,TRBV5-1,once,TRBJ2-1,CASSYAGRGWDEQFF,TGCGCCAGCAGCTACGCCGGGAGAGGGTGGGATGAGCAGTTCTTC
NA,TRBV30,few,TRBJ1-1,CAWRSLDTEAFF,TGTGCCTGGAGGTCTCTCGACACTGAAGCTTTCTTT
NA,TRBV7-2,NA,TRBJ1-1,CASSLWAGKNTEAFF,TGTGCCAGCAGCTTATGGGCAGGAAAGAACACTGAAGCTTTCTTT